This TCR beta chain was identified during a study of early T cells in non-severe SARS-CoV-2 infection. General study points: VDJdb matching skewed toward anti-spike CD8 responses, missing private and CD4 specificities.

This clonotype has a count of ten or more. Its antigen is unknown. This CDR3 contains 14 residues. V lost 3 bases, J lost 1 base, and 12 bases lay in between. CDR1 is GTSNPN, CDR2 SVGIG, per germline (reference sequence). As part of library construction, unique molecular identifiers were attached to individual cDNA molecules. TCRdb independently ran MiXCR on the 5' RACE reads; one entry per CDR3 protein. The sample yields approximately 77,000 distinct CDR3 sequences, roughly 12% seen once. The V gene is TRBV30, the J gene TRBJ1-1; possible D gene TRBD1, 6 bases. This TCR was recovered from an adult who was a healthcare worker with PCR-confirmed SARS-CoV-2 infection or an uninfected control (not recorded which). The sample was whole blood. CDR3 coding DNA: TGTGCCTGGAGAGATACAGGGTCGAACACTGAAGCTTTCTTT. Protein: CAWRDTGSNTEAFF.